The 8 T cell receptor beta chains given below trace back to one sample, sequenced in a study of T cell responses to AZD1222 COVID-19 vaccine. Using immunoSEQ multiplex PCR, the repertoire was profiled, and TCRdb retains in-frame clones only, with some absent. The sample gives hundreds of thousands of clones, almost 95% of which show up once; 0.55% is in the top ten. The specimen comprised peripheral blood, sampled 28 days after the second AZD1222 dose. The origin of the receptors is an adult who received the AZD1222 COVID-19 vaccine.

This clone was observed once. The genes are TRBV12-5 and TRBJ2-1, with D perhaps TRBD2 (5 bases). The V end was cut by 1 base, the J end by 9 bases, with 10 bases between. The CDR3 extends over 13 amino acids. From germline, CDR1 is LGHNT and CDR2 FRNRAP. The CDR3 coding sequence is TGTGCTAGTGGTTTGGCCCCCGCGGGTGAGCAGTTCTTC. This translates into CASGLAPAGEQFF.

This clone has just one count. The CDR3 region has the DNA TGTGCCAGCAGCCGGGACCCCAATGAGCAGTTCTTC. Its protein is CASSRDPNEQFF. This chain links TRBV6-5 with TRBJ2-1; tentatively, D is TRBD1 or TRBD2 (5 bases each). Germline CDR1 MNHEY, CDR2 SVGAGI. Trimming pared 6 bases from V and 6 bases from J, leaving 9 bases between. This CDR3 is built from 12 residues.

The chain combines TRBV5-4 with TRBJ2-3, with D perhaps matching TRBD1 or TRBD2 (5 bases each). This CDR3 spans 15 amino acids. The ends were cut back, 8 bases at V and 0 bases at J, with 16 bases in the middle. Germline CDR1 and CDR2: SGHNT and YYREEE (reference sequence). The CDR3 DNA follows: TGTGCCAGTAATCGGGACGTCACTAGCACAGATACGCAGTATTTT. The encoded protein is CASNRDVTSTDTQYF.

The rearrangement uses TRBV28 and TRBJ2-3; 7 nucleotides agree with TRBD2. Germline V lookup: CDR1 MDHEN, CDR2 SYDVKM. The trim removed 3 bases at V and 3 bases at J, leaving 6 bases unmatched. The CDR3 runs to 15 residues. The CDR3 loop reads CASSFEGGRTDTQYF. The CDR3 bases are TGTGCCAGCAGTTTCGAAGGCGGGAGAACAGATACGCAGTATTTT.

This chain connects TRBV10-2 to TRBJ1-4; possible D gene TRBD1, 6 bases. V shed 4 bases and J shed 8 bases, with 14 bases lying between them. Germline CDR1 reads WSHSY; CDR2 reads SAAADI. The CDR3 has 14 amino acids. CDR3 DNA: TGCGCCAGCAGTGGAACATCAGGGGAGGAAAAACTGTTTTTT. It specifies CASSGTSGEEKLFF.

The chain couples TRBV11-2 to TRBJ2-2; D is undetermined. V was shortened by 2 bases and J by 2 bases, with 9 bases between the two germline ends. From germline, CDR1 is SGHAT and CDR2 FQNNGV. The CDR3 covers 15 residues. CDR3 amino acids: CASSLMGSNTGELFF. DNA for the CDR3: TGTGCCAGCAGCTTAATGGGTAGCAACACCGGGGAGCTGTTTTTT.

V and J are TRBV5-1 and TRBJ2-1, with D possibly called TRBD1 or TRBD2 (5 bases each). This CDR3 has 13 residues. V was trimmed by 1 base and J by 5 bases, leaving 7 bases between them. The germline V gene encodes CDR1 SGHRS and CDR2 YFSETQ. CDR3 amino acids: CASSLRGDNEQFF. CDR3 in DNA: TGCGCCAGCAGCTTGCGAGGGGACAATGAGCAGTTCTTC.

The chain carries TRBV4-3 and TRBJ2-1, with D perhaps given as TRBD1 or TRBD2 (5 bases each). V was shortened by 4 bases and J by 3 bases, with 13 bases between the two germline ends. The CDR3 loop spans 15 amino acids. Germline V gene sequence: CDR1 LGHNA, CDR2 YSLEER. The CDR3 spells CASSPGPLGYNEQFF. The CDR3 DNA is TGCGCCAGCAGCCCGGGACCCCTAGGCTACAATGAGCAGTTCTTC.